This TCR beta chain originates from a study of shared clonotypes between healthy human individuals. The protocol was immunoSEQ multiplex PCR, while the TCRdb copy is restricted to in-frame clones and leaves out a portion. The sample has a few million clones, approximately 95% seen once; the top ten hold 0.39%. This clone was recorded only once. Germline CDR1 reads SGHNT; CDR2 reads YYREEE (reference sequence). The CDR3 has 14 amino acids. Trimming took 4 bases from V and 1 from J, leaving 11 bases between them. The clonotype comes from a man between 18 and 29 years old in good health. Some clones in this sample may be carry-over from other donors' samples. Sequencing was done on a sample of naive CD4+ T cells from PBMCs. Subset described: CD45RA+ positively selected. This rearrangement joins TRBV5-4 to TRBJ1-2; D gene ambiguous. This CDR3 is CASSPRTFNYGYTF. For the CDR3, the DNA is TGTGCCAGCAGCCCGAGGACCTTTAACTATGGCTACACCTTC.